This T cell receptor beta chain was profiled in a study of vaccination effects on CD4 cells after COVID-19. Sequenced by immunoSEQ multiplex PCR; TCRdb stores in-frame clones only, minus some. Of tens of thousands of clones listed, around 73% were seen once; the top ten hold about a sixth. Sequencing in the ViraFEST assay came after antigen-specific CD4+ T cells had been expanded with viral peptide pools, which were used to stimulate PBMC. Subsequent to a culture period of more than 8 days, CD4+ T cells were isolated. PCR-confirmed SARS-CoV-2 infection occurred in the person between March and December 2020. The CDR3 loop spans 14 amino acids. In germline, CDR1 is SGHDT, CDR2 YYEEEE. Losses at the gene ends were 4 bases for V and 0 bases for J; bases not matched to a gene: 3. Of note for this clone: Its antigen is undetermined.

The sample consisted of CD4+ T cells from PBMCs cultured with HCoV-NL63 spike peptides, taken before COVID-19 vaccination. The TCR sequence derives from a human donor who had a prior SARS-CoV-2 infection. This sequence joins TRBV5-6 and TRBJ2-7; 8 positions match TRBD1. CDR3 nucleotides: TGTGCCAGCAGCCCGGACAGGGCCTCCTACGAGCAGTACTTC. Translating it yields CASSPDRASYEQYF. Variable domain in full (rest from reference TRBV5-6 and TRBJ2-7): DAGVTQSPTHLIKTRGQQVTLRCSPKSGHDTVSWYQQALGQGPQFIFQYYEEEERQRGNFPDRFSGHQFPNYSSELNVNALLLGDSALYLCASSPDRASYEQYFGPGTRLTVT.